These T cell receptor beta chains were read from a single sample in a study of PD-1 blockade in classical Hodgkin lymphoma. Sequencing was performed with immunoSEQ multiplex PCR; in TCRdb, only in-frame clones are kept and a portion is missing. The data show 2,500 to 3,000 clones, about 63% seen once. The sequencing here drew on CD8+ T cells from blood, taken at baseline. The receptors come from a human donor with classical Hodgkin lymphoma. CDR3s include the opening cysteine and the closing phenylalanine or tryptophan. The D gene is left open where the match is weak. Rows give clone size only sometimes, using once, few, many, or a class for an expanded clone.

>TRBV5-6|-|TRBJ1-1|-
TGTGCCAGCAGCCCCGCCGGGAGAAACACTGAAGCTTTCTTT
CASSPAGRNTEAFF
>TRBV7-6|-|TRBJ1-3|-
TGTGCCAGCAGCTTAGGTACAGTTCTGAGCGGCTCTGGAAACACCATATATTTT
CASSLGTVLSGSGNTIYF
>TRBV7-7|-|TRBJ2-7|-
TGTGCCAGCTCAATGAGCCGGAGCTCCTACGAGCAGTACTTC
CASSMSRSSYEQYF
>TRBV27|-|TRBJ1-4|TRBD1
TGTGCCAGCAGTCCAGGGGGTCGCGAAAAACTGTTTTTT
CASSPGGREKLFF
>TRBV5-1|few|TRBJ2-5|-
TGCGCCAGCAGCAAGGAAGTGGAAGAGACCCAGTACTTC
CASSKEVEETQYF
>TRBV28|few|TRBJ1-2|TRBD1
TGTGCCATTACGGACAGGGGGCGAGGAGGCTACACCTTC
CAITDRGRGGYTF
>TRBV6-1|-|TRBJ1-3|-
TGTGCCAGCAGTGAACTAAACTCTGGAAACACCATATATTTT
CASSELNSGNTIYF
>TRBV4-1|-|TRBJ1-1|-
TGCGCCAGCAGCCAAGGGGATCCCCCTGAAGCTTTCTTT
CASSQGDPPEAFF
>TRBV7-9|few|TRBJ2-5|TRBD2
TGTGCCAGCATTCCGGGAGGGTCTTCAGAGACCCAGTACTTC
CASIPGGSSETQYF
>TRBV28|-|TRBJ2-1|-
TGTGCCAGCAGTAGTCGGGCGCAGTTCTTC
CASSSRAQFF
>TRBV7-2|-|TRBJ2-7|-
TGTGCCAGCAGCTTGGGGCCTAGCTCTCTGGAAGAGCAGTACTTC
CASSLGPSSLEEQYF
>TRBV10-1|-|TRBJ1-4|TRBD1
TGCGCCAGCAGTGAGTTCAATACAGGGGCCGCCGCAACTAATGAAAAACTGTTTTTT
CASSEFNTGAAATNEKLFF
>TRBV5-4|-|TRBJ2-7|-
TGTGCCAGCAGCTTGAGTTTGGACTCCCTTGATCAGTACTTC
CASSLSLDSLDQYF
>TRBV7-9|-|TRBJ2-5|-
TGTGCCAGCAGCTTAAAAGCAGTGTACCAAGAGACCCAGTACTTC
CASSLKAVYQETQYF
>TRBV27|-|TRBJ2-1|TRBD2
TGTGCCAGCAGTTCGGGTAGCGGGTACTACAATGAGCAGTTCTTC
CASSSGSGYYNEQFF
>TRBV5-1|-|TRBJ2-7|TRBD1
TGCGCCAGCAGCTTTGGGACAGGGGGCACCTACGAGCAGTACTTC
CASSFGTGGTYEQYF
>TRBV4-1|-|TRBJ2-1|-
TGCGCCAGCAGCCAAGATGCGGGTGCGGTTGAGCAGTTCTTC
CASSQDAGAVEQFF
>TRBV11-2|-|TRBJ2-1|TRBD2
TGTGCCAGCAGCCAAGAGGCGGGAGGTCGTGGTAATGAGCAGTTCTTC
CASSQEAGGRGNEQFF
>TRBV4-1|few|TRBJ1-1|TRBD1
TGCGCCAGCAGCCAGGGACAGTTGAACACTGAAGCTTTCTTT
CASSQGQLNTEAFF
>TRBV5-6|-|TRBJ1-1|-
TGTGCCAGCAGCTTCGAGGGGCGCAACACTGAAGCTTTCTTT
CASSFEGRNTEAFF